This TCR beta chain was found in a study of T-cell reconstitution after alpha-beta-depleted transplantation in children. Preparation of the TCRbeta library was carried out with unique molecular identifiers. TCRdb used MiXCR to reprocess the PCR reads, holding one entry per CDR3 protein. The sample lists about 640,000 distinct CDR3 sequences, over 15% occurring once. About this clonotype itself: The junction does not match germline at one end; this may be a read error.

Germline lookup yields CDR1 MNHNS and CDR2 SASEGT. The CDR3 has 15 amino acids. The chain has TRBV6-1 and TRBJ1-2; the D is unclear. The TCR comes from a human donor who donated a stem cell graft to a child with acute myeloid leukemia. The sample here was PBMCs from the stem cell graft donor, taken from the stem cell graft. The CDR3 coding sequence is TGTGCCAGTAGGCGGGTTAGCCTCTCTAACTGTGGCTACACCTTC. Its translation is CASRRVSLSNCGYTF.